These 28 T cell receptor beta chains were sequenced from one sample in a study of a mutant IDH1 vaccine in newly diagnosed glioma. These receptors have no known antigen. Profiling relied on immunoSEQ multiplex PCR, and the TCRdb table lists in-frame clones only, not all of them. The sample lists under 150,000 clones, just under 80% occurring once. Time point defined: week 11, during vaccination. In the vaccine, a single dose held 300 ug of the mutant IDH1 20-mer peptide, along with topical imiquimod. The specimen comprised PBMCs, sampled from a glioma patient whose treatment included an IDH1 peptide vaccine. All receptors come from a middle-aged man with glioma.

The gene calls are TRBV19 and TRBJ1-5; D uncertain. Germline V lookup: CDR1 LNHDA, CDR2 SQIVND (reference sequence). V was cut by 1 base and J by 4 bases, with 8 bases left in between. The CDR3 has 14 residues. In nucleotides, the CDR3 is TGTGCCAGTAGTATAGCCGGACTGAATCAGCCCCAGCATTTT. Translation: CASSIAGLNQPQHF.

Only a few counts were recorded for this clone. The chain couples TRBV9 to TRBJ1-3; a weak D match, TRBD1 (6 bases). The V gene's germline CDR1 is SGDLS and CDR2 YYNGEE. The V end lost 3 bases, the J end lost 0 bases, and 13 bases lay between the germline ends. The CDR3 totals 16 residues. The DNA for the CDR3 is TGTGCCAGCAGCGCAGCGGGGGCCAACTCTGGAAACACCATATATTTT. It codes for CASSAAGANSGNTIYF.

The genes are TRBV11-2 and TRBJ2-7; D assignment may be TRBD1 or TRBD2 (5 bases each). Germline lookup yields CDR1 SGHAT and CDR2 FQNNGV. V was clipped by 5 bases and J by 2 bases, with 25 bases between them. The CDR3 spans 18 residues. The DNA for the CDR3 is TGTGCCAGCAGCCCCTCGAGAGGGATCAGGGATAACCCCTACGAGCAGTACTTC. Protein product: CASSPSRGIRDNPYEQYF.

The chain couples TRBV15 to TRBJ1-2; D remains unclear. Germline V gives CDR1 LNHNV, CDR2 YYDKDF (reference sequence). Deletions cut 5 bases from V and 4 bases from J, with 20 bases between. The CDR3 extends over 16 amino acids. CDR3 region: CATSPGGATTPYGYTF. CDR3 in DNA: TGTGCCACCAGCCCCGGAGGAGCCACTACTCCCTATGGCTACACCTTC.

This chain joins TRBV7-8 and TRBJ2-7; D remains ambiguous. V was cut by 5 bases and J by 2 bases, with 7 bases left in between. CDR1 is SGHVS and CDR2 is FQNEAQ in the germline V gene. This CDR3 is 12 amino acids long. The CDR3 nucleotides read TGTGCCAGCAGCCCTGTGGCCTACGAGCAGTACTTC. It specifies CASSPVAYEQYF.

The rearrangement links TRBV11-1 to TRBJ2-7, with a tentative D call TRBD1 (6 bases). The germline V gene encodes CDR1 SGHAT and CDR2 FQDESV (reference sequence). The CDR3 contains 14 residues. Trimming cost V 5 bases and J 0 bases, with 11 bases left between them. The CDR3 is CASSRRDTSYEQYF. As DNA, the CDR3 is TGTGCCAGCAGCCGCCGGGACACCTCCTACGAGCAGTACTTC.

The chain carries TRBV9 and TRBJ1-3, with 7 bases identical to TRBD1. The germline gives CDR1 SGDLS, CDR2 YYNGEE. V lost 4 bases to trimming and J lost 0 bases; unmatched junction nucleotides: 4. This CDR3 spans 15 amino acids. The CDR3 region is CASSPRQGSGNTIYF. The DNA for the CDR3 is TGTGCCAGCAGCCCTCGACAGGGCTCTGGAAACACCATATATTTT.

This chain connects TRBV6-5 to TRBJ2-7, with unresolved D. Germline values: CDR1 MNHEY, CDR2 SVGAGI. The V end lost 6 bases, the J end lost 6 bases, and 21 bases lay between the germline ends. The CDR3 has 15 amino acids. The CDR3 is CASSTTRAPLLEQYF. CDR3 nucleotide sequence: TGTGCCAGCAGCACCACACGGGCCCCTCTCCTCGAGCAGTACTTC.

The chain joins TRBV7-7 to TRBJ2-5; 8 bases are shared with TRBD2. Germline V gene data show CDR1 as SSHAT and CDR2 as FNYEAQ (reference sequence). V lost 11 bases to trimming and J lost 5 bases; unmatched junction nucleotides: 7. This CDR3 is 12 amino acids long. The DNA of the CDR3 is TGTGCCGCCGGGGGGGGGTCTGAGACCCAGTACTTC. It is translated as CAAGGGSETQYF.

This chain joins TRBV30 and TRBJ1-2; no clear D. Germline values: CDR1 GTSNPN, CDR2 SVGIG (reference sequence). The CDR3 has 12 residues. V gave up 0 bases and J gave up 7 bases, with 9 bases separating them. The CDR3 coding sequence is TGTGCCTGGAGTGTAGCGGTCGGTGGCTACACCTTC. Protein product: CAWSVAVGGYTF.

The V gene is TRBV6-5, the J gene TRBJ2-7; TRBD1 is a possible D gene (5 bases). The CDR3 is made up of 15 amino acids. Germline CDR1 is MNHEY and CDR2 is SVGAGI. The V end was cut by 9 bases, the J end by 3 bases, with 21 bases between. The DNA for the CDR3 is TGTGCCAGTAAGTTAAACTCTTTAGGACACTACGAGCAGTACTTC. Translating gives CASKLNSLGHYEQYF.

The rearrangement links TRBV10-3 to TRBJ1-3, with D perhaps TRBD1 (6 bases). The CDR3 spans 15 residues. V lost 6 bases to trimming and J lost 0 bases, with 12 bases between them. Per germline, CDR1 ENHRY and CDR2 SYGVKD. The CDR3 DNA sequence: TGTGCCATCAGCAAAGGGGGGAGCTCTGGAAACACCATATATTTT. It is translated as CAISKGGSSGNTIYF.

This sequence joins TRBV29-1 and TRBJ2-5; unclear D gene. Trimming left V 3 bases short and J 4 bases short, with 9 bases between. Germline V gene lookup returns CDR1 SQVTM and CDR2 ANQGSEA. CDR3 length equals 12 residues. Written as DNA, the CDR3 is TGCAGCGTTGACCAGTCCAGAGAGACCCAGTACTTC. Translation gives CSVDQSRETQYF.

The CDR3 DNA reads TGTGCCAGCAGCTCGCTGCGGGACTCCTCGGAGGGCTACACCTTC. This gives the protein CASSSLRDSSEGYTF. The chain has TRBV7-2 and TRBJ1-2; TRBD1 might be the D (5 bases). The germline V and J ends were trimmed by 4 bases and 8 bases, with 20 bases remaining between them. Germline CDR1 reads SGHTA; CDR2 reads FQGNSA. CDR3 size: 15 residues. The variable domain in full, with the rest retrieved from reference TRBV7-2 and TRBJ1-2, is GAGVSQSPSNKVTEKGKDVELRCDPISGHTALYWYRQSLGQGLEFLIYFQGNSAPDKSGLPSDRFSAERTGGSVSTLTIQRTQQEDSAVYLCASSSLRDSSEGYTFGSGTRLTVV.

The rearrangement uses TRBV18 and TRBJ2-6, with TRBD1 matching 9 bases. Germline V gene lookup returns CDR1 KGHSH and CDR2 LQKENI. Trimming at V came to 3 bases and at J to 1 base, leaving 7 bases not matched to a gene. The CDR3 length is 18 residues. In DNA, the CDR3 is TGTGCCAGCTCACCGTCACAGGGGGCGCGGTCTGGGGCCAACGTCCTGACTTTC. This codes for CASSPSQGARSGANVLTF.

The gene calls are TRBV2 and TRBJ2-3, with D unresolved. The CDR3 runs to 13 residues. V was trimmed by 6 bases and J by 2 bases, leaving 9 bases between them. The germline gives CDR1 SNHLY, CDR2 FYNNEI. This chain's CDR3 is CASRSQLTDTQYF. The CDR3, as DNA: TGTGCCAGCAGGTCCCAACTCACAGATACGCAGTATTTT.

V usage is TRBV19 and J usage is TRBJ1-2; D perhaps matches TRBD1 (6 bases). Germline assignment: CDR1 LNHDA and CDR2 SQIVND (reference sequence). V gave up 3 bases and J gave up 4 bases, with 9 bases separating them. This CDR3 contains 13 residues. The CDR3 sequence: CASSMGAGYGYTF. CDR3 bases: TGTGCCAGTAGTATGGGGGCAGGCTATGGCTACACCTTC.

The chain recombines TRBV5-1 with TRBJ1-3; TRBD1 matches at 10 bases. The germline gives CDR1 SGHRS, CDR2 YFSETQ. With V trimmed by 0 bases and J by 4 bases, 7 bases remained unmatched. The CDR3 contains 17 residues. The CDR3 loop reads CASSLDDRGRGGNTIYF. The CDR3 bases are TGCGCCAGCAGCTTGGATGACAGGGGGCGAGGGGGAAACACCATATATTTT.

The CDR3 reads CASSLQISSTDTQYF. DNA for the CDR3: TGTGCCAGCAGCTTGCAGATCTCTAGCACAGATACGCAGTATTTT. This chain links TRBV5-6 with TRBJ2-3; D unresolved. V was shortened by 1 base and J by 0 bases, with 9 bases between the two germline ends. The CDR3 is 15 amino acids. Germline V gene lookup returns CDR1 SGHDT and CDR2 YYEEEE. The full variable domain, rest sourced from reference TRBV5-6 and TRBJ2-3, is DAGVTQSPTHLIKTRGQQVTLRCSPKSGHDTVSWYQQALGQGPQFIFQYYEEEERQRGNFPDRFSGHQFPNYSSELNVNALLLGDSALYLCASSLQISSTDTQYFGPGTRLTVL.

This clone came up a few times. The chain links TRBV7-9 to TRBJ2-3; 7 nucleotides match TRBD2. J was trimmed by 1 base and V by 4 bases; bases with no gene match: 8. CDR3 length equals 16 residues. Germline V gene data show CDR1 as SEHNR and CDR2 as FQNEAQ (reference sequence). As DNA, the CDR3 is TGTGCCAGCAGCTCAGACCTTACTAGCGGCACAGATACGCAGTATTTT. Amino acids: CASSSDLTSGTDTQYF.

This chain uses TRBV5-4 with TRBJ1-2; a possible D gene is TRBD1 (6 bases). The CDR3 loop spans 13 amino acids. V lost 7 bases and J 4 bases, leaving 14 bases between the germline ends. Germline V lookup: CDR1 SGHNT, CDR2 YYREEE (reference sequence). CDR3 residues: CASSSRTVYGYTF. For the CDR3, the DNA is TGTGCCAGCTCATCCCGGACAGTCTATGGCTACACCTTC.

The chain employs TRBV19 and TRBJ2-6, with 13 bases lining up with TRBD2. The CDR3 contains 18 residues. Germline assignment: CDR1 LNHDA and CDR2 SQIVND (reference sequence). V lost 6 bases to trimming and J lost 1 base; unmatched junction nucleotides: 6. In DNA, the CDR3 is TGTGCCAGTAGGGAGACTAGCGGGAGGTTATCTGGGGCCAACGTCCTGACTTTC. Protein: CASRETSGRLSGANVLTF.

This chain joins TRBV25-1 and TRBJ1-6; 9 bases line up with TRBD1. The CDR3 has 15 residues. Germline V gene sequence: CDR1 MGHDK, CDR2 SYGVNS. V lost 6 bases to trimming and J lost 3 bases; unmatched junction nucleotides: 3. CDR3 DNA: TGTGCCAGCAGGGGGACAGGGAGCTATAATTCACCCCTCCACTTT. It translates to CASRGTGSYNSPLHF.

V is TRBV6-6 and J is TRBJ2-7; 8 bases line up with TRBD1. From germline, CDR1 is MNHNY and CDR2 SVGAGI (reference sequence). The CDR3 runs 13 residues. J gave up 2 bases and V 8 bases, and 5 bases lay outside the gene matches. The CDR3, as DNA: TGTGCCAGCTCGACAGGGGCCACCTACGAGCAGTACTTC. It translates to CASSTGATYEQYF.

In its sample, this clone was seen once. The chain recombines TRBV19 with TRBJ2-6; D is unresolved. Trimming shortened V by 11 bases and J by 2 bases, and 7 bases separated the two germline ends. Germline lookup yields CDR1 LNHDA and CDR2 SQIVND (reference sequence). This CDR3 has 12 amino acids. The CDR3 region is CACGTGANVLTF. CDR3 sequence (DNA): TGTGCCTGTGGCACTGGGGCCAACGTCCTGACTTTC.

CDR3 sequence (DNA): TGCGCCAGCAGCCGGACTAGCGGGAGAAGCACAGATACGCAGTATTTT. It translates to CASSRTSGRSTDTQYF. The chain links TRBV4-1 to TRBJ2-3, with 13 bases that match TRBD2. In germline, CDR1 is MGHRA, CDR2 YSYEKL. The ends lost 4 bases at V and 0 bases at J; junction bases unmatched: 1. The CDR3 has 16 residues.

This chain joins TRBV5-1 and TRBJ2-2; 8 bases match TRBD1. The germline V gene encodes CDR1 SGHRS and CDR2 YFSETQ. Trimming at V came to 0 bases and at J to 3 bases, leaving 7 bases not matched to a gene. The CDR3 spans 17 residues. The CDR3 coding sequence is TGCGCCAGCAGCTTGGAAGGACAGGGTGGGGACACCGGGGAGCTGTTTTTT. Translated: CASSLEGQGGDTGELFF.

The V and J genes are TRBV10-3 and TRBJ2-1; D may be TRBD2 (6 bases). Between the trimmed V and J ends, which lost 4 bases and 9 bases, there was a span of 16 bases. Per the germline V gene, CDR1 is ENHRY and CDR2 is SYGVKD. The CDR3 loop spans 14 amino acids. The CDR3 protein is CAISGGPVGGEQFF. The CDR3 bases are TGTGCCATCAGTGGCGGTCCGGTCGGGGGTGAGCAGTTCTTC.